This T cell receptor beta chain was retrieved from a study of tumor and adjacent non-tumor tissue in lung cancer. Turning to the study itself: Stage I to III disease affected approximately 11 men and about five women aged about 30 to 76. Study-wide results and limits: Normal lung showed higher cumulative top 100 clone frequency than tumor. Compared with tumor, normal lung showed significantly lower TCR diversity.

This sample's RNA came from whole unsorted tissue. About this clonotype: Its antigen is still unknown.

CDR1 is SEHNR and CDR2 is FQNEAQ in the germline V gene (reference sequence). V was pared by 5 bases and J by 0 bases, with 11 bases between. This CDR3 is 15 amino acids long. TCRbeta libraries were built with three rounds of nested PCR, modified from ARM-PCR. Using its own MiXCR run on the multiplex PCR reads, TCRdb lists one record per CDR3 protein. The table shows some 84,000 distinct CDR3 sequences, with 61% occurring only once. The chain couples TRBV7-9 to TRBJ2-1; D uncertain. The TCR originated in a man between 70 and 80 years old with non-small cell lung cancer. Sequenced: lung tumor tissue. The CDR3 region has the DNA TGTGCCAGCAGCGCCACACTGAGCTCCTACAATGAGCAGTTCTTC. Its translation is CASSATLSSYNEQFF.